This T cell receptor (beta chain) emerged from a study of long-term antiretroviral therapy in people with HIV. Study results and caveats: Subsequent to ART, diversity was augmented yet persisted below that of transplant donor controls. Among HIV repertoires, CDR3 length ranges were narrower than those of controls.

Each sample contained roughly 0.95-11 million cryopreserved PBMC, thawed before DNA extraction. They ran version v3.0 of the immunoSEQ assay at survey level. For every sample, sequencing targeted about 35,000-55,000 T-cell genomes. Profiling relied on immunoSEQ multiplex PCR, and the TCRdb table lists in-frame clones only, not all of them. The sample lists about 27,000 clones; 80% to 85% were seen once. With respect to this clone: No antigen is known for it.

Trimming pared 4 bases from V and 2 bases from J, leaving 12 bases between. Germline V gene sequence: CDR1 SEHNR, CDR2 FQNEAQ (reference sequence). This CDR3 comprises 14 residues. The sequenced sample was unsorted PBMCs, obtained 0.8 years before starting antiretroviral therapy. The sequence was obtained from a man aged 18 to 29 with HIV. The J gene is TRBJ2-7, the V gene TRBV7-9; no firm D call. CDR3 sequence reads: CASSSPVSPYEQYF. Here the CDR3 DNA reads TGTGCCAGCAGCTCTCCGGTAAGCCCCTACGAGCAGTACTTC.